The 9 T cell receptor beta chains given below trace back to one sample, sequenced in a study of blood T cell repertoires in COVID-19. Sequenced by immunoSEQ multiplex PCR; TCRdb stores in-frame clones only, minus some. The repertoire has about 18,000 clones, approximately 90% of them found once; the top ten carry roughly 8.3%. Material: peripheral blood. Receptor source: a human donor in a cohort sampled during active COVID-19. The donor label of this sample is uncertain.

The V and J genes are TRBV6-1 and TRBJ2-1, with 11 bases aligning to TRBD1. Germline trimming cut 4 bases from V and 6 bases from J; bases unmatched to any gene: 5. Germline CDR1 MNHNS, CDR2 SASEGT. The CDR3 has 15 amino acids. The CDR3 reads CASSATGTGGNEQFF. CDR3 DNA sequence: TGTGCCAGCAGTGCTACCGGGACAGGGGGCAATGAGCAGTTCTTC.

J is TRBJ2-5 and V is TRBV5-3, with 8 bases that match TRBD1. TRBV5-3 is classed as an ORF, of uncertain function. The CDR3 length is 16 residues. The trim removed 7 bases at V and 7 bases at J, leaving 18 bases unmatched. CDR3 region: CARLDVGRGLEGTQYF. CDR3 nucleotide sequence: TGTGCCAGATTAGATGTGGGCAGGGGGCTGGAGGGGACCCAGTACTTC.

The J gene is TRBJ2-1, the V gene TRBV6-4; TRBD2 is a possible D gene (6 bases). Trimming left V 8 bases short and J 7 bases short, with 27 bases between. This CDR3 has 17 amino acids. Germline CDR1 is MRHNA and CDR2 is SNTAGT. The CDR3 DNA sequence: TGTGCCAGCCGCAAGGAGAGGCGGGACCCCGAGGGGAATGAGCAGTTCTTC. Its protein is CASRKERRDPEGNEQFF.

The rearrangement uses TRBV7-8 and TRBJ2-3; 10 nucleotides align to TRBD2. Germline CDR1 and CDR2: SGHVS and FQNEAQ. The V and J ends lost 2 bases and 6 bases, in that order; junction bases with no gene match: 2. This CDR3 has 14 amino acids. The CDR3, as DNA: TGTGCCAGCAGCTTACTAGCGGGAGCGGATACGCAGTATTTT. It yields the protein CASSLLAGADTQYF.

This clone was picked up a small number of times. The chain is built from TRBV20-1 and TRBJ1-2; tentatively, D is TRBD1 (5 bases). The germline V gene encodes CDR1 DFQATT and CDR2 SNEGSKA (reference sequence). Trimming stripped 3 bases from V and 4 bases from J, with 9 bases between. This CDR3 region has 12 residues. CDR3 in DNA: TGCAGTGCTAGTAGGCAGGGCTATGGCTACACCTTC. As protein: CSASRQGYGYTF.

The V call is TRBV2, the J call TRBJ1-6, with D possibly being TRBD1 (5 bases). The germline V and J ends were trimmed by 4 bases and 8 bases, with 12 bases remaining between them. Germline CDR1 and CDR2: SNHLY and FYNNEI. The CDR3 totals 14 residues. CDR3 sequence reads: CASSVVGLDSPLHF. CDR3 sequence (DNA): TGTGCCAGCAGTGTGGTGGGGCTAGATTCACCCCTCCACTTT.

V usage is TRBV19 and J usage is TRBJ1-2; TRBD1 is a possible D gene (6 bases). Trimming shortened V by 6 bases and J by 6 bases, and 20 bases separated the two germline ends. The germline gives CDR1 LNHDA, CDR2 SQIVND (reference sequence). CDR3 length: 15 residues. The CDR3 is CASRSDRRPGHGYTF. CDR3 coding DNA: TGTGCCAGTAGATCCGACAGGCGCCCCGGTCATGGCTACACCTTC. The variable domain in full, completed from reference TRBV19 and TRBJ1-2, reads DGGITQSPKYLFRKEGQNVTLSCEQNLNHDAMYWYRQDPGQGLRLIYYSQIVNDFQKGDIAEGYSVSREKKESFPLTVTSAQKNPTAFYLCASRSDRRPGHGYTFGSGTRLTVV.

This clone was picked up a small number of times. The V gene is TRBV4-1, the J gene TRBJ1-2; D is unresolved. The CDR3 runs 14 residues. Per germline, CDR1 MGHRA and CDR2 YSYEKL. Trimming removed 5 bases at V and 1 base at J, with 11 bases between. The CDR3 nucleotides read TGCGCCAGCAGCATACGCCAGATTAACTATGGCTACACCTTC. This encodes CASSIRQINYGYTF.

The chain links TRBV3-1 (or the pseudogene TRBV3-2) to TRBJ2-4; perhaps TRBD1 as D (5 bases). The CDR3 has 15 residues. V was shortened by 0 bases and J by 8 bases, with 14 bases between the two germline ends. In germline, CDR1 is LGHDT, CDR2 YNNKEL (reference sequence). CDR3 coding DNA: TGTGCCAGCAGCCAAGATGGGGCGCTAGGGTACATTCAGTACTTC. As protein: CASSQDGALGYIQYF.